This entry is about one T cell receptor (beta chain). This clonotype is characterized as medium-sized (0.01 to 0.1%). The antigen this receptor binds is unknown. Nothing much larger sits one base from this clone, and base qualities are not available. Inclusive of the bounding cysteine and phenylalanine, the CDR3 is 13 residues long. The CDR3 DNA has 39 bases and is translated from base 1. The CDR1 and CDR2 encoded by the germline V gene are MNHNS and SASEGT. Deletion took 2 bases off V and 11 bases off J, with a span of 13 bases between the germline ends. This entry is derived from a study of vaccination and CD4 T cells after COVID-19 (dated by TCRdb to 2021 to 2024). Turning to the overall study: Every convalescent patient had a positive nasal swab PCR test for SARS-CoV-2, with mild disease in roughly nine patients and severe disease in one. The spike-specific CD4+ TCR repertoire was compared before and after mRNA vaccination in over nine COVID-19 convalescent patients and a few infection-naive healthy vaccine recipients. Overlapping spike peptide pools from SARS-CoV-2 and from the common cold coronaviruses HCoV-NL63, HCoV-OC43 and HCoV-229E were used as culture stimuli. The time from the second vaccine dose to post-vaccine blood sampling had a median of roughly 70 days and ranged from about 14 to 250 days. In control cultures, a CEFX viral epitope pool was used as positive control, an HIV-1 Nef peptide pool was used as negative control, or no peptide was added. Each participant got two doses of either the Pfizer-BioNTech BNT162b2 vaccine (n=8) or the Moderna mRNA-1273 vaccine (n=2). Six males and four females were included in the convalescent cohort, with two Hispanic individuals, seven Caucasians, two Asians and one multiracial person represented. Post-COVID blood samples were collected from convalescent patients a median of approximately 93 days after diagnosis, with a range of about 30 to 180 days.

The method behind the library was PCR. DNA from cultured CD4+ T cells underwent TCR sequencing with the Oncomine TCR Beta short-read assay at the Johns Hopkins FTIC core. The QIAamp micro DNA kit was used to extract genomic DNA from the cultured CD4+ T cells. Oncomine TCR Beta libraries made from cultured CD4+ T cells were pooled using unique dual indexes and sequenced on an Illumina iSeq 100. In the authors' own workflow: Non-productive sequences were filtered out, and CDR3s that did not start with C, did not end with F or W, or were shorter than 7 amino acids were discarded. Antigen-specific clonotypes were identified with the MANAFEST web application by comparing peptide-stimulated wells with reference and other culture wells. For a clone to be called positive, the clone needed an FDR below 0.05, an odds ratio above 5, and a productive frequency above 0.1% in at least two of three replicate wells. A clonotype was classed as cross-reactive if the clonotype showed significant expansion both in SARS-CoV-2 spike wells and in at least one common cold coronavirus spike condition. Similarity between CDR3 sequences was evaluated in R version 3.6.1 using Levenshtein distances (stringdist) and unrooted phylogenetic trees (ape). In-frame beta chains were kept once TCRdb had trimmed the public reads at Q25 with fastp and called clones with MiXCR. Every distinct CDR3 protein forms one entry, paired with its most common genes and DNA. It is TCRdb's table, rather than the study itself, that gives the V and J calls and clone size. This sample holds 9,000 to 13,000 distinct CDR3 sequences; around two thirds were observed only once. The ten largest clones represent more than 7.5% of the sample.

This sample's treatment or condition label indicates: approximately 11-day PBMC culture with coronavirus spike peptide pools or control peptides (ViraFEST assay). The ViraFEST assay, used in the study, expanded antigen-specific T cells with peptide pools and then identified the expanded clonotypes through TCR sequencing. The positive SARS-CoV-2 PCR tests of the convalescent patients were dated from March to December 2020, before the Alpha, Beta and Delta variants emerged in the United States. PBMCs were cultured at around 2.2 million per well in IMDM supplemented with around 5% human AB serum and about 10 IU/ml IL-2, with approximately 9.2 ug/ml peptide pools added. On days 3 and 7, half of the culture medium was replaced with fresh IL-2-containing medium. After ten to eleven days of culture, CD4+ T cells were isolated by negative selection using the EasySep CD4+ T cell isolation kit. Ficoll-Paque Plus gradient centrifugation was used to isolate PBMCs from whole blood, and the isolated PBMCs were then either used fresh or cryopreserved at -140C. Each culture condition was generally run in triplicate wells.

Here is what the overall study found, with its caveats: The number of convalescent patients in the study was relatively small, and the study did not examine early timepoints following natural infection. Among the post-vaccine SARS-CoV-2-reactive clones in convalescent patients, a median around 85% showed up only after vaccination, which suggests vaccine-specific priming. In convalescent patients, nearly all vaccine-specific clones (304 of 307) were found to be mono-reactive for SARS-CoV-2 spike rather than cross-reactive with common cold coronaviruses. An increase in the median number of SARS-CoV-2-reactive clonotypes from approximately 20 after infection to 35 to 40 after vaccination was observed, but the change was not found to be significant.

The receptor was derived from a human donor who had recovered from COVID-19. Specimen: CD4+ T cells from blood, cultured in vitro. The chain uses TRBV6-1 and TRBJ1-5; the D segment could be TRBD1, given 6 matching bases. The nucleotide sequence is given as TGTGCCAGCAGTGAATCGGGCCCAGGGGCCCAGCATTTT. Translated, it gives CASSESGPGAQHF.